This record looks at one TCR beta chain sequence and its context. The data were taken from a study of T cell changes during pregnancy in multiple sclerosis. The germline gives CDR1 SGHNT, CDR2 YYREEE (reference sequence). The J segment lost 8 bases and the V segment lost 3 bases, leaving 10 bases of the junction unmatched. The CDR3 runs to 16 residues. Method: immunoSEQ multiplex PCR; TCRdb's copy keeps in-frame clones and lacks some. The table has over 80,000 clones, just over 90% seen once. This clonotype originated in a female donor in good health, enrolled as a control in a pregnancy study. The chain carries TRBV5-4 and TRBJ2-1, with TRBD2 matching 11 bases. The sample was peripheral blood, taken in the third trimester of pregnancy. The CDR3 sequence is CASSSPTSGKSDEQFF. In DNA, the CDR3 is TGTGCCAGCAGCTCCCCGACTAGCGGGAAGTCTGATGAGCAGTTCTTC.